The 30 T cell receptor beta chains below were found in one sample sequenced in a study of T cell responses to AZD1222 COVID-19 vaccine. The method was immunoSEQ multiplex PCR; TCRdb's version includes in-frame clones alone and lacks a portion of them. This table has about 150,000 clones, less than 90% appearing once. The sample here was peripheral blood, taken on day 0 of AZD1222 vaccination. The receptors shown here come from an adult in good health.

The V gene is TRBV28, the J gene TRBJ1-5, with D tentatively TRBD1 (5 bases). V shed 6 bases and J shed 6 bases, with 12 bases lying between them. Germline V gives CDR1 MDHEN, CDR2 SYDVKM. CDR3 length: 13 residues. CDR3: CASSPGGSQPQHF. CDR3 in DNA: TGTGCCAGCAGCCCCGGGGGGAGTCAGCCCCAGCATTTT. The variable domain in full, completed from reference TRBV28 and TRBJ1-5, reads DVKVTQSSRYLVKRTGEKVFLECVQDMDHENMFWYRQDPGLGLRLIYFSYDVKMKEKGDIPEGYSVSREKKERFSLILESASTNQTSMYLCASSPGGSQPQHFGDGTRLSIL.

The chain carries TRBV18 and TRBJ1-3; D remains unclear. This CDR3 has 16 residues. The V gene lost 0 bases and the J gene lost 0 bases, with 9 bases spanning the gap. Germline CDR1 reads KGHSH; CDR2 reads LQKENI. DNA of the CDR3: TGTGCCAGCTCACCACCGAGGATGGGCTCTGGAAACACCATATATTTT. The encoded protein is CASSPPRMGSGNTIYF.

The chain links TRBV4-2 to TRBJ1-2; possibly TRBD1 for D (6 bases). Germline V gene lookup returns CDR1 LGHNA and CDR2 YNFKEQ. V dropped 0 bases and J dropped 8 bases, with 7 bases sitting between them. CDR3 length: 12 residues. The CDR3 loop is CASSQDTGGYTF. The CDR3 DNA reads TGTGCCAGCAGCCAAGATACAGGGGGCTACACCTTC.

The chain is built from TRBV27 and TRBJ2-1; TRBD2 matches 10 bases. This CDR3 region has 15 residues. Germline trimming cut 3 bases from V and 7 bases from J; bases unmatched to any gene: 6. CDR1 MNHEY and CDR2 SMNVEV come from the germline V gene (reference sequence). Written as DNA, the CDR3 is TGTGCCAGCAGTTTGAGGCTAGCGGGGGAGAATGAGCAGTTCTTC. Protein product: CASSLRLAGENEQFF.

The rearrangement uses TRBV9 and TRBJ2-7; D uncertain. V was cut by 4 bases and J by 3 bases, with 17 bases left in between. The germline CDR1 and CDR2 sequences are SGDLS and YYNGEE. The CDR3 has 15 amino acids. CDR3 sequence reads: CASSLSEAERYEQYF. The CDR3 DNA reads as TGTGCCAGCAGCCTCAGCGAGGCAGAACGCTACGAGCAGTACTTC.

V gene TRBV19 combines with J gene TRBJ2-7; the match to TRBD2 covers 13 bases. The CDR3 has 18 amino acids. V dropped 5 bases and J dropped 1; count of bases not matched to a gene: 11. Per the germline V gene, CDR1 is LNHDA and CDR2 is SQIVND (reference sequence). The CDR3: CASSLRTSGGSGSYEQYF. CDR3 in DNA: TGTGCCAGTAGTCTACGGACTAGCGGGGGTTCTGGGTCCTACGAGCAGTACTTC.

The rearrangement joins TRBV28 to TRBJ2-7, with 8 bases aligning to TRBD2. This CDR3 comprises 16 residues. With 4 bases clipped from V and 1 base from J, the junction kept 9 bases outside the gene matches. Germline CDR1 reads MDHEN; CDR2 reads SYDVKM. The CDR3 region has the DNA TGTGCCAGCAGTTCAACGAGCGGGGGCCATTCCTACGAGCAGTACTTC. Protein product: CASSSTSGGHSYEQYF.

This clone was counted once. J is TRBJ1-4 and V is TRBV7-2, with a possible D match to TRBD1 (6 bases). From germline, CDR1 is SGHTA and CDR2 FQGNSA. This CDR3 region has 15 residues. Trimming removed 1 base at V and 4 bases at J, with 10 bases between. CDR3 region: CASSLDRGFNEKLFF. In DNA, the CDR3 is TGTGCCAGCAGCTTAGATAGGGGGTTTAATGAAAAACTGTTTTTT.

This chain joins TRBV5-4 and TRBJ2-7; TRBD2 matches 7 bases. Germline CDR1 and CDR2: SGHNT and YYREEE (reference sequence). The CDR3 consists of 11 residues. V gave up 6 bases and J gave up 5 bases; unmatched junction bases: 2. In DNA, the CDR3 is TGTGCCAGCACTGGGGGGGACGAGCAGTACTTC. Protein: CASTGGDEQYF.

The rearrangement links TRBV2 to TRBJ2-7; tentative D call: TRBD1 (6 bases). CDR1 is SNHLY, CDR2 FYNNEI, per germline. The CDR3 spans 13 residues. Trimming took 11 bases from V and 1 from J, leaving 15 bases between them. CDR3: CAGGRGRSYEQYF. In DNA form, the CDR3 reads TGTGCCGGGGGCAGGGGTAGGTCCTACGAGCAGTACTTC. The whole variable domain, remainder taken from reference TRBV2 and TRBJ2-7, is EPEVTQTPSHQVTQMGQEVILRCVPISNHLYFYWYRQILGQKVEFLVSFYNNEISEKSEIFDDQFSVERPDGSNFTLKIRSTKLEDSAMYFCAGGRGRSYEQYFGPGTRLTVT.

With regard to this clone: The germline gene is not matched at one end of the junction; a read error may be the cause. This CDR3 is also generated by other DNA sequences in the sample. CDR3 sequence: CASSIRTGSGEQYF. The CDR3 DNA follows: TGTGCCAGCAGCATCCGGACAGGGTCGGGCGAGCAGTACTTT. J is TRBJ2-7 and V is TRBV11-2; 8 bases line up with TRBD1. The germline V gene has CDR1 SGHAT and CDR2 FQNNGV. The CDR3 runs to 14 residues.

The rearrangement links TRBV19 to TRBJ1-1; a weak D match, TRBD1 (6 bases). V lost 5 bases to trimming and J lost 1 base, with 11 bases between them. Per germline, CDR1 LNHDA and CDR2 SQIVND (reference sequence). This CDR3 contains 14 residues. CDR3 residues: CASSPQTGNTEAFF. In DNA form, the CDR3 reads TGTGCCAGTAGTCCACAGACAGGGAACACTGAAGCTTTCTTT. Full variable domain (remainder filled in from reference TRBV19 and TRBJ1-1): DGGITQSPKYLFRKEGQNVTLSCEQNLNHDAMYWYRQDPGQGLRLIYYSQIVNDFQKGDIAEGYSVSREKKESFPLTVTSAQKNPTAFYLCASSPQTGNTEAFFGQGTRLTVV.

This chain uses TRBV2 with TRBJ2-2; the match to TRBD1 covers 7 bases. Germline V CDR1 and CDR2: SNHLY, FYNNEI. This CDR3 has 14 residues. Germline trimming cut 9 bases from V and 6 bases from J; bases unmatched to any gene: 10. DNA of the CDR3: TGTGCCAGTCGGGACAGTAATTTCGCCGGGGAGCTGTTTTTT. This sequence encodes CASRDSNFAGELFF.

The chain has TRBV3-1 (or the pseudogene TRBV3-2) and TRBJ1-2; possible D gene TRBD1, 5 bases. The CDR3 consists of 15 residues. The V and J ends lost 1 base and 6 bases respectively, with 15 bases between them. CDR1 and CDR2 from the germline V gene are LGHDT and YNNKEL (reference sequence). The CDR3 nucleotides read TGTGCCAGCAGCCAAGGAGTGGTTGGGGGGGATGGCTACACCTTC. Protein sequence: CASSQGVVGGDGYTF.

Concerning this clone itself: Other DNA sequences within the sample encode an identical CDR3. V is TRBV9 and J is TRBJ1-2, with D tentatively TRBD1 (6 bases). Germline V gene lookup returns CDR1 SGDLS and CDR2 YYNGEE. V was pared by 4 bases and J by 0 bases, with 22 bases between. The CDR3 has 18 amino acids. The CDR3 DNA sequence: TGTGCCAGCAGCCCCTCCGACGGAGGGGGGGGATCTAACTATGGCTACACCTTC. This encodes CASSPSDGGGGSNYGYTF. Full variable domain (rest looked up from reference TRBV9 and TRBJ1-2): DSGVTQTPKHLITATGQRVTLRCSPRSGDLSVYWYQQSLDQGLQFLIQYYNGEERAKGNILERFSAQQFPDLHSELNLSSLELGDSALYFCASSPSDGGGGSNYGYTFGSGTRLTVV.

The chain joins TRBV2 to TRBJ1-5; the D is unclear. CDR3 length: 15 residues. Germline-derived CDR1 and CDR2 are SNHLY and FYNNEI. V was trimmed by 2 bases and J by 2 bases, leaving 10 bases between them. DNA for the CDR3: TGTGCCAGCAGTGAAACCACGGCCGGCAATCAGCCCCAGCATTTT. The encoded protein is CASSETTAGNQPQHF.

The rearrangement uses TRBV11-2 and TRBJ1-6; 8 bases align to TRBD1. J lost 9 bases, V lost 6 bases, and 7 bases had no gene match. The CDR3 totals 14 residues. Germline values: CDR1 SGHAT, CDR2 FQNNGV. The CDR3 here is CASSPQGASSPLHF. The CDR3 region has the DNA TGTGCCAGCAGTCCTCAGGGGGCTAGTTCACCCCTCCACTTT. The full variable domain, completed using reference TRBV11-2 and TRBJ1-6, is EAGVAQSPRYKIIEKRQSVAFWCNPISGHATLYWYQQILGQGPKLLIQFQNNGVVDDSQLPKDRFSAERLKGVDSTLKIQPAKLEDSAVYLCASSPQGASSPLHFGNGTRLTVT.

V gene TRBV7-8 combines with J gene TRBJ1-5; 12 bases align to TRBD1. The J segment lost 5 bases and the V segment lost 5 bases, leaving 7 bases of the junction unmatched. CDR1 is SGHVS, CDR2 FQNEAQ, per germline. This CDR3 has 16 residues. The CDR3 loop is CASSEKGQGAHQPQHF. In nucleotides, the CDR3 is TGTGCCAGCAGCGAGAAGGGACAGGGGGCCCATCAGCCCCAGCATTTT.

This rearrangement joins TRBV7-8 to TRBJ2-7; the D gene could be TRBD1 or TRBD2 (5 bases each). V shed 5 bases and J shed 1 base, with 12 bases lying between them. Germline values: CDR1 SGHVS, CDR2 FQNEAQ. The CDR3 runs to 14 residues. CDR3 coding DNA: TGTGCCAGCAGCGCCCGGGACGCTTCCTACGAGCAGTACTTC. Protein: CASSARDASYEQYF.

V usage is TRBV4-1 and J usage is TRBJ2-7; 8 bases are a match to TRBD2. Germline V gene sequence: CDR1 MGHRA, CDR2 YSYEKL. Losses at the gene ends were 1 base for V and 2 bases for J; bases not matched to a gene: 7. The CDR3 has 16 amino acids. CDR3 protein: CASSQAGGGLTYEQYF. Written as DNA, the CDR3 is TGCGCCAGCAGCCAAGCTGGCGGGGGGCTTACCTACGAGCAGTACTTC.

CDR3 bases: TGTGCCAGCAGTTGGCTTAGGGGGGCCGGGGAGCTGTTTTTT. Its translation is CASSWLRGAGELFF. This chain links TRBV28 with TRBJ2-2; possibly TRBD1 or TRBD2 for D (6 bases each). Deletions cut 4 bases from V and 6 bases from J, with 12 bases between. This CDR3 is 14 amino acids long. Germline CDR1 is MDHEN and CDR2 is SYDVKM.

The rearrangement joins TRBV9 to TRBJ1-1; TRBD1 matches at 7 bases. This CDR3 is built from 21 residues. Germline values: CDR1 SGDLS, CDR2 YYNGEE. With V trimmed by 0 bases and J by 1 base, 21 bases remained unmatched. The CDR3 reads CASSVVDSDRGRWFPNTEAFF. The CDR3 region has the DNA TGTGCCAGCAGCGTAGTTGATAGTGATAGGGGGCGCTGGTTTCCGAACACTGAAGCTTTCTTT.

This chain connects TRBV19 to TRBJ1-1; D call uncertain. CDR1 is LNHDA, CDR2 SQIVND, per germline (reference sequence). The CDR3 contains 14 residues. Trimming stripped 6 bases from V and 0 bases from J, with 11 bases between. This CDR3 is CASSPHRVNTEAFF. CDR3 DNA sequence: TGTGCCAGTAGCCCCCACCGTGTGAACACTGAAGCTTTCTTT.

The rearrangement uses TRBV6-1 and TRBJ1-2; D might be TRBD1 (5 bases). Trimming pared 0 bases from V and 8 bases from J, leaving 13 bases between. This CDR3 has 14 amino acids. Germline CDR1 reads MNHNS; CDR2 reads SASEGT. The DNA of the CDR3 is TGTGCCAGCAGTGAAGCTGGAGGGGCGCGGGGCTACACCTTC. It is translated as CASSEAGGARGYTF.

The V gene is TRBV10-3, the J gene TRBJ2-2, with unresolved D. V was pared by 2 bases and J by 1 base, with 8 bases between. CDR1 and CDR2 (germline): ENHRY, SYGVKD. The CDR3 length is 15 residues. The CDR3 spells CAISEAAGNTGELFF. In nucleotides, the CDR3 is TGTGCCATCAGTGAGGCGGCAGGGAACACCGGGGAGCTGTTTTTT.

This chain uses TRBV20-1 with TRBJ2-1, with TRBD1 as a possible D gene (6 bases). Germline values: CDR1 DFQATT, CDR2 SNEGSKA (reference sequence). V was cut by 3 bases and J by 2 bases, with 17 bases left in between. This CDR3 contains 16 residues. The CDR3, as DNA: TGCAGTGCTAGTAACCCAGGGGCGGGTCCCTACAATGAGCAGTTCTTC. This encodes CSASNPGAGPYNEQFF.

The genes are TRBV18 and TRBJ1-2; D unresolved. V dropped 3 bases and J dropped 6 bases, with 11 bases sitting between them. Germline CDR1 and CDR2: KGHSH and LQKENI. CDR3 size: 13 residues. CDR3 nucleotide sequence: TGTGCCAGCTCACCGAGGGAACGGGATGGCTACACCTTC. Its protein product is CASSPRERDGYTF.

The chain combines TRBV6-5 with TRBJ1-2; D perhaps matches TRBD1 (5 bases). From germline, CDR1 is MNHEY and CDR2 SVGAGI. The germline V and J ends were trimmed by 7 bases and 8 bases, with 14 bases remaining between them. This CDR3 spans 12 amino acids. CDR3 DNA sequence: TGTGCCAGCACCGAGCGGGGACGCGGCTACACCTTC. Protein sequence: CASTERGRGYTF.

CDR3: CASSPLRPPHETQYF. CDR3 DNA sequence: TGTGCCAGCAGCCCCCTAAGGCCACCTCATGAGACCCAGTACTTC. This chain connects TRBV11-2 to TRBJ2-5, with no clear D. V dropped 5 bases and J dropped 5 bases, with 18 bases sitting between them. The CDR3 extends over 15 amino acids. Germline CDR1 reads SGHAT; CDR2 reads FQNNGV.

The V gene is TRBV10-3, the J gene TRBJ1-3, with 9 bases matching TRBD1. This CDR3 spans 15 amino acids. Germline V gives CDR1 ENHRY, CDR2 SYGVKD. The V and J ends lost 6 bases and 3 bases, in that order; junction bases with no gene match: 6. The CDR3 DNA reads as TGTGCCATCAGCCAACAGGGGGCCAATGGAAACACCATATATTTT. Its protein is CAISQQGANGNTIYF.